These 10 T cell receptor beta chains share one sample of origin, sequenced in a study of T cells in Graves' hyperthyroidism and ophthalmopathy. TCR beta CDR3 region amplification was performed from RNA transcripts. First-round RT-PCR with HTBI primers amplified the TCR CDR3 region. TCRdb re-derived calls from the multiplex PCR reads in MiXCR, one entry per CDR3 protein. The sample holds 540,000 or so distinct CDR3 sequences, 40% to 55% seen once. Sequenced sample: peripheral blood or thyroid tissue (not recorded which). These receptors were collected from an adult woman with Graves' disease, either hyperthyroidism or ophthalmopathy (not recorded which).

This clonotype was picked up a small number of times. V and J are TRBV7-6 and TRBJ2-3; no firm D call. Germline CDR1 and CDR2: SGHVS and FNYEAQ. V was cut by 2 bases and J by 1 base, with 13 bases left in between. This CDR3 is built from 16 residues. The CDR3 sequence: CASSLLQVTGTDTQYF. The CDR3 nucleotides are TGTGCCAGCAGCTTACTTCAGGTCACGGGCACAGATACGCAGTATTTT.

V gene TRBV29-1 combines with J gene TRBJ1-5, with a tentative D call TRBD1 (6 bases). This CDR3 has 13 amino acids. In germline, CDR1 is SQVTM, CDR2 ANQGSEA. The V end was cut by 7 bases, the J end by 2 bases, with 12 bases between. As DNA, the CDR3 is TGCAGCGCTCAGGGGTTAGGCAATCAGCCCCAGCATTTT. Its protein is CSAQGLGNQPQHF.

V usage is TRBV20-1 and J usage is TRBJ1-5, with a tentative D call TRBD1 (5 bases). Germline lookup yields CDR1 DFQATT and CDR2 SNEGSKA (reference sequence). The CDR3 totals 14 residues. Trimming cost V 0 bases and J 7 bases, with 13 bases left between them. For the CDR3, the DNA is TGCAGTGCTAGAGAGGGGGGAACGCGGCAGCCCCAGCATTTT. Encoded protein: CSAREGGTRQPQHF.

The chain combines TRBV7-8 with TRBJ1-3; the D gene is possibly TRBD1 (5 bases). V lost 6 bases and J lost 9, with 15 bases in between. Germline V gives CDR1 SGHVS, CDR2 FQNEAQ. The CDR3 consists of 13 residues. DNA for the CDR3: TGTGCCAGCAGGATCTACCGGGACTCCACCATATATTTT. Its protein is CASRIYRDSTIYF.

This clonotype was seen only a few times. J is TRBJ1-1 and V is TRBV20-1, with D perhaps matching TRBD1 (5 bases). The germline V gene has CDR1 DFQATT and CDR2 SNEGSKA (reference sequence). Trimming took 5 bases from V and 8 from J, leaving 15 bases between them. The CDR3 runs 12 residues. CDR3 coding DNA: TGCAGTGCTGGGCAAAAACAGGCAGAAGCTTTCTTT. Amino acids: CSAGQKQAEAFF.

This chain links TRBV5-1 with TRBJ1-2; 8 nucleotides line up with TRBD1. The CDR3 is made up of 13 amino acids. Germline lookup yields CDR1 SGHRS and CDR2 YFSETQ. With 5 bases clipped from V and 8 bases from J, the junction kept 8 bases outside the gene matches. CDR3 bases: TGCGCCAGCAGGCGGGACAGGATGGGAGGCTACACCTTC. Its protein is CASRRDRMGGYTF. The full variable domain, completed using reference TRBV5-1 and TRBJ1-2, is KAGVTQTPRYLIKTRGQQVTLSCSPISGHRSVSWYQQTPGQGLQFLFEYFSETQRNKGNFPGRFSGRQFSNSRSEMNVSTLELGDSALYLCASRRDRMGGYTFGSGTRLTVV.

The genes are TRBV7-9 and TRBJ2-7; weak D call: TRBD2 (6 bases). In germline, CDR1 is SEHNR, CDR2 FQNEAQ (reference sequence). This CDR3 spans 14 amino acids. Between the trimmed V and J ends, which lost 5 bases and 0 bases, there was a span of 11 bases. The CDR3 region has the DNA TGTGCCAGCAGCGGGGGAGGAAACTCCTACGAGCAGTACTTC. Translation gives CASSGGGNSYEQYF. Full variable domain (missing parts from reference TRBV7-9 and TRBJ2-7): DTGVSQNPRHKITKRGQNVTFRCDPISEHNRLYWYRQTLGQGPEFLTYFQNEAQLEKSRLLSDRFSAERPKGSFSTLEIQRTEQGDSAMYLCASSGGGNSYEQYFGPGTRLTVT.

This rearrangement joins TRBV2 to TRBJ1-5, with 9 positions matching TRBD1. Germline values: CDR1 SNHLY, CDR2 FYNNEI. The CDR3 covers 13 residues. V was pared by 6 bases and J by 11 bases, with 8 bases of the junction left unmatched. Here the CDR3 reads CASRDRDRETQHF. The CDR3 DNA is TGTGCCAGCAGGGACCGGGACAGGGAGACCCAGCATTTT.

This rearrangement joins TRBV28 to TRBJ2-2; D ambiguous. V shed 3 bases and J shed 3 bases, with 11 bases lying between them. There are 15 residues in the CDR3. Germline values: CDR1 MDHEN, CDR2 SYDVKM. As DNA, the CDR3 is TGTGCCAGCAGTTTCGTTGACACGTACACCGGGGAGCTGTTTTTT. This sequence encodes CASSFVDTYTGELFF.

The gene calls are TRBV20-1 and TRBJ2-5; 9 bases are shared with TRBD1. The J segment lost 5 bases and the V segment lost 2 bases, leaving 3 bases of the junction unmatched. Germline CDR1 is DFQATT and CDR2 is SNEGSKA (reference sequence). The CDR3 contains 13 residues. CDR3 in amino acids: CSARTGGLETQYF. The CDR3 DNA reads as TGCAGTGCTAGAACAGGGGGCCTGGAGACCCAGTACTTC.